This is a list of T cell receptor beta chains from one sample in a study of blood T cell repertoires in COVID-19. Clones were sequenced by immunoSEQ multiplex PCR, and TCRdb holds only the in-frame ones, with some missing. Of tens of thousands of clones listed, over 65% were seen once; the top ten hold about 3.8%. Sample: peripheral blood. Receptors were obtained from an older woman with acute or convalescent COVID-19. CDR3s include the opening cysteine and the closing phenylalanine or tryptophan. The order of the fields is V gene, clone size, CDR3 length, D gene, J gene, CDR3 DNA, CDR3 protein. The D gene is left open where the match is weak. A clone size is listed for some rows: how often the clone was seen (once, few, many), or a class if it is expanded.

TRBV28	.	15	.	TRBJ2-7	TGTGCCAGCAGTCGCTTAGGACAGTCCTCCTACGAGCAGTACTTC	CASSRLGQSSYEQYF
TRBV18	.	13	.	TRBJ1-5	TGTGCCAGCTCACCGACCGAGAGGCAGCCCCAGCATTTT	CASSPTERQPQHF
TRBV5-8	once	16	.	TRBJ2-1	TGTGCCAGCAACGGCTTGCTCGTTCTAGGCTACAATGAGCAGTTCTTC	CASNGLLVLGYNEQFF
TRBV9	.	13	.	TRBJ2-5	TGTGCCAGCAGCGTAGTTCCCGGGGTGGCCCAGTACTTC	CASSVVPGVAQYF
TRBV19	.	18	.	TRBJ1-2	TGTGCCAGTAGTGCAGTACGACGTGGATTACCTGACCGGGATGGCTACACCTTC	CASSAVRRGLPDRDGYTF
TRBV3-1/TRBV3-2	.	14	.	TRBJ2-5	TGTGCCAGCAGCCAGGGACAAGTCCAAGAGACCCAGTACTTC	CASSQGQVQETQYF
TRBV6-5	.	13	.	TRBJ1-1	TGTGCCAGCCGAAAGCATCGGGACACTGAAGCTTTCTTT	CASRKHRDTEAFF
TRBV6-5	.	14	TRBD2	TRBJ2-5	TGTGCCAGCAGTAGCGGGGGCCCTAAAGAGACCCAGTACTTC	CASSSGGPKETQYF
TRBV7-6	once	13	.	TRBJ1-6	TGTGCCAGCAGCTCTTCCGGGAAGGTTCCCCTCCACTTT	CASSSSGKVPLHF
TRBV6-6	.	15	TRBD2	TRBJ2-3	TGTGCCAGCAGTTACCTAGCGGGGGGCACAGATACGCAGTATTTT	CASSYLAGGTDTQYF
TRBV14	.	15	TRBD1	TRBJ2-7	TGTGCCAGCAGCTTACCGGGACAGGGCTCCTACGAGCAGTACTTC	CASSLPGQGSYEQYF
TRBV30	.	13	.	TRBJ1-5	TGTGCCTGGAGTGTTGGCCAGGGCAGGCCCCAGCATTTT	CAWSVGQGRPQHF
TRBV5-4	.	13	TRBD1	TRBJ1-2	TGTGCCAGCAGCGCCCAGGGGGCGGATGGCTACACCTTC	CASSAQGADGYTF
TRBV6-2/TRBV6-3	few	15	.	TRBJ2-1	TGTGCCAGCAGCTTACTAGGAATTGAGTTAGATGAGCAGTTCTTC	CASSLLGIELDEQFF
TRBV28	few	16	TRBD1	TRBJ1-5	TGTGCCAGCAGCCCCCAAGGACAGGGAAGCAATCAGCCCCAGCATTTT	CASSPQGQGSNQPQHF
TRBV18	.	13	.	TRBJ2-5	TGTGCCAGCTCAGAGAGACAGAGAGAGACCCAGTACTTC	CASSERQRETQYF
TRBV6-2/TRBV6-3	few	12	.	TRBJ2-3	TGTGCCAGCAGTCGCTCAGGAGATACGCAGTATTTT	CASSRSGDTQYF
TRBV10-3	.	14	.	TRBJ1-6	TGTGCCATCAGTGAGGGGGCAGGCAATTCACCCCTCCACTTT	CAISEGAGNSPLHF
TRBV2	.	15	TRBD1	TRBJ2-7	TGTGCCAGCAGTAGTGAGGGACAGGGATTGTACGAGCAGTACTTC	CASSSEGQGLYEQYF
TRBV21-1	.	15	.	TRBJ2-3	TGTGCCAGCAGCAAAGCGCGCAGGGGGCCCGATACGCAGTATTTT	CASSKARRGPDTQYF
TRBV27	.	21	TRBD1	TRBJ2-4	TGTGCCAGCACCACGCCTCAGGGGGACAGGTTCTACCTGATAGCCAAAAACATTCAGTACTTC	CASTTPQGDRFYLIAKNIQYF
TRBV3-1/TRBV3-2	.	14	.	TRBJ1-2	TGTGCCAGCAGCCAAGATCCCAGGCTCTATGGCTACACCTTC	CASSQDPRLYGYTF
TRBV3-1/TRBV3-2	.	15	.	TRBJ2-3	TGTGCCAGCAGCCCCTCGGTGCTTAGCACAGATACGCAGTATTTT	CASSPSVLSTDTQYF
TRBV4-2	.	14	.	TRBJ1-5	TGTGCCAGCAGCCAAATCCTCTTCAATCAGCCCCAGCATTTT	CASSQILFNQPQHF
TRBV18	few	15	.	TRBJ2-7	TGTGCCAGCTCACGGAGAGAGGGCGTTGGAGGCGAGCAGTACTTC	CASSRREGVGGEQYF
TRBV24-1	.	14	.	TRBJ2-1	TGTGCCACCGCCCTCGCGGGGTCCTACAATGAGCAGTTCTTC	CATALAGSYNEQFF